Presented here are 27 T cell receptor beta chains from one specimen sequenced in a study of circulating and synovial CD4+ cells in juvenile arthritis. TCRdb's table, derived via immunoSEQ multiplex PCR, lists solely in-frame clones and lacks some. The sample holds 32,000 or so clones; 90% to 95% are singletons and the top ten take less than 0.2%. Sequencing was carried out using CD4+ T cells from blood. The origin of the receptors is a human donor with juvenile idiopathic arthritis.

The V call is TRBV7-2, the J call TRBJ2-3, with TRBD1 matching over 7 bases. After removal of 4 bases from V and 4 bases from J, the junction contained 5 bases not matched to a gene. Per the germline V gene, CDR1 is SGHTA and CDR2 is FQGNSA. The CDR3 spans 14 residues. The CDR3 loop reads CASSSRQGADTQYF. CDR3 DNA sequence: TGTGCCAGCAGCTCCCGCCAGGGGGCAGATACGCAGTATTTT.

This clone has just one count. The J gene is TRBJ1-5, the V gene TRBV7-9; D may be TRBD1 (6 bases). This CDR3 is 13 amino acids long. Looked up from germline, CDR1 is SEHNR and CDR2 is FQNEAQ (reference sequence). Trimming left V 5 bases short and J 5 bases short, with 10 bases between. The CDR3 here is CASSLKGDQPQHF. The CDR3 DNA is TGTGCCAGCAGCCTAAAGGGGGATCAGCCCCAGCATTTT.

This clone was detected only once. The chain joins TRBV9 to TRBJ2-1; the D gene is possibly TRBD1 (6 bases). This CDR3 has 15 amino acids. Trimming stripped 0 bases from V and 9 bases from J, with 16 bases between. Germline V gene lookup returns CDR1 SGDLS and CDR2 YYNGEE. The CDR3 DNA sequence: TGTGCCAGCAGCGTAGGATCCAGGGGCGAGGGTGAGCAGTTCTTC. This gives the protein CASSVGSRGEGEQFF.

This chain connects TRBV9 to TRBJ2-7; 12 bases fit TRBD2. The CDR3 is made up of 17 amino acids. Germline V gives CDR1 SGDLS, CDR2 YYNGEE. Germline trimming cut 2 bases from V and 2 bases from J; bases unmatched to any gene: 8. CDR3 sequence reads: CASSVLAGGDGTYEQYF. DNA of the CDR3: TGTGCCAGCAGCGTGCTAGCGGGAGGGGATGGCACCTACGAGCAGTACTTC.

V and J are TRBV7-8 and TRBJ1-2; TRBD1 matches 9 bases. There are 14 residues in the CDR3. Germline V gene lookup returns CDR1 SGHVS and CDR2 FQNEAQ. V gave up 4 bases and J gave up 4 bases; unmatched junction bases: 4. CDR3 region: CASSSGTGPYGYTF. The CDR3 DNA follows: TGTGCCAGCAGCTCCGGGACAGGGCCCTATGGCTACACCTTC.

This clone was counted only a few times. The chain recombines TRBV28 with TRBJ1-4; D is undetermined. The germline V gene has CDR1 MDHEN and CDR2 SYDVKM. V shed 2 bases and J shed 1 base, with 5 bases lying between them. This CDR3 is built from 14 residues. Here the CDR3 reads CASSLVRTNEKLFF. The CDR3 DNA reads TGTGCCAGCAGTTTAGTGCGAACTAATGAAAAACTGTTTTTT.

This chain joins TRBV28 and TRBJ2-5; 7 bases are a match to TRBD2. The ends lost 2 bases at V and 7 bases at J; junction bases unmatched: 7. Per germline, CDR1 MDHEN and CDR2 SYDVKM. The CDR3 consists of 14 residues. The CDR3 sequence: CASSLGGVRGTQYF. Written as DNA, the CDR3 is TGTGCCAGCAGTTTAGGGGGGGTTCGTGGGACCCAGTACTTC.

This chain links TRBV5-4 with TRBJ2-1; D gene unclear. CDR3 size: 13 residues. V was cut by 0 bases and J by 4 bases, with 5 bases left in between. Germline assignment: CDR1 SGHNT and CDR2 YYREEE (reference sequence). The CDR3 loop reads CASSLELYNEQFF. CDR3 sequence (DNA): TGTGCCAGCAGCTTGGAACTATACAATGAGCAGTTCTTC.

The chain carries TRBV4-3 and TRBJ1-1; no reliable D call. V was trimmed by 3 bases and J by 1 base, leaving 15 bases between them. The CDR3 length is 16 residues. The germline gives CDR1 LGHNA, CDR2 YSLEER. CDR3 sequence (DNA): TGCGCCAGCAGCCACCTCGGACGGGGAAGGAACACTGAAGCTTTCTTT. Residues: CASSHLGRGRNTEAFF.

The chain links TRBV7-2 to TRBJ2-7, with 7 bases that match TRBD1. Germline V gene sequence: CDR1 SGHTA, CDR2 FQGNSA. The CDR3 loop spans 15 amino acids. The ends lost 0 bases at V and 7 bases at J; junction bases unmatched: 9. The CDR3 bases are TGTGCCAGCAGCTTAGCCGGGACAGCCCCCAGTGAGCAGTACTTC. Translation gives CASSLAGTAPSEQYF.

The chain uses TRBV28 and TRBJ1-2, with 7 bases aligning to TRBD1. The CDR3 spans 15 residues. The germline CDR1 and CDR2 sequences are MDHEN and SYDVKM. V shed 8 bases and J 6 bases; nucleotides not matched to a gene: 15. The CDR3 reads CASGTTGQSINGYTF. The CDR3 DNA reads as TGTGCCAGCGGGACCACGGGACAGTCCATCAATGGCTACACCTTC.

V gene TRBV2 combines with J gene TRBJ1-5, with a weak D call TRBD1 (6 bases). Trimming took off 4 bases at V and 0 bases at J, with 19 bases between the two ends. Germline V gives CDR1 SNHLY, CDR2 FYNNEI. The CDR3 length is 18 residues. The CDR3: CASSGSSGEPNSNQPQHF. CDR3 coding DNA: TGTGCCAGCAGTGGATCGTCAGGGGAGCCCAATAGCAATCAGCCCCAGCATTTT.

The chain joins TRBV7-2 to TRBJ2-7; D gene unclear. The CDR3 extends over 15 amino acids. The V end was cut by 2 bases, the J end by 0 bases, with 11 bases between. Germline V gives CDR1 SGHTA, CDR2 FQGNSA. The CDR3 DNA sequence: TGTGCCAGCAGCTTATCCCAGGTCAGCTCCTACGAGCAGTACTTC. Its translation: CASSLSQVSSYEQYF. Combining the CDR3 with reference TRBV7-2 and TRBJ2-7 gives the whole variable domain GAGVSQSPSNKVTEKGKDVELRCDPISGHTALYWYRQSLGQGLEFLIYFQGNSAPDKSGLPSDRFSAERTGGSVSTLTIQRTQQEDSAVYLCASSLSQVSSYEQYFGPGTRLTVT.

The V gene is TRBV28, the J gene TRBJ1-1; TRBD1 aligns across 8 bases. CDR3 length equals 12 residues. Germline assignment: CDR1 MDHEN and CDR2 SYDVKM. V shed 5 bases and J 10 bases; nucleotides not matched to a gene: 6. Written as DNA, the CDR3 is TGTGCCAGCAGTGCGGACAGGGTCTCAGCTTTCTTT. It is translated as CASSADRVSAFF.

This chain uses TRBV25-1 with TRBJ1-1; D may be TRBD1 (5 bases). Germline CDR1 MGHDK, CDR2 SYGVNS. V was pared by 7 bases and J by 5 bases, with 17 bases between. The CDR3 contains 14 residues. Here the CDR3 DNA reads TGTGCCAGCACCCCCCAGGGAAAAAGGACTGAAGCTTTCTTT. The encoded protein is CASTPQGKRTEAFF.

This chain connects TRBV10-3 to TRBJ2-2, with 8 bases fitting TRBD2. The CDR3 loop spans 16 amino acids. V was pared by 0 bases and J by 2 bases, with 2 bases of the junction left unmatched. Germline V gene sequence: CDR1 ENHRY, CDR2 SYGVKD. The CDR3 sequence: CAISESAGGNTGELFF. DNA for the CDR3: TGTGCCATCAGTGAGTCGGCGGGGGGAAACACCGGGGAGCTGTTTTTT.

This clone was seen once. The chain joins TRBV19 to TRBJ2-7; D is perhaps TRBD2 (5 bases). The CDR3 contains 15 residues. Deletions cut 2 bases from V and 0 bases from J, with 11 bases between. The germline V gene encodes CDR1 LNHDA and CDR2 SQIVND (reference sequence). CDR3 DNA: TGTGCCAGTAGTATAAGCGGTGGCAGCTCCTACGAGCAGTACTTC. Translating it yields CASSISGGSSYEQYF.

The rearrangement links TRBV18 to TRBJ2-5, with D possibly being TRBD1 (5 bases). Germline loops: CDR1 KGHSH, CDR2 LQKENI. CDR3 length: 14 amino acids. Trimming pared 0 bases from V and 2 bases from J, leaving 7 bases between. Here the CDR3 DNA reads TGTGCCAGCTCACCACCTCCAGGGCAAGAGACCCAGTACTTC. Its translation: CASSPPPGQETQYF.

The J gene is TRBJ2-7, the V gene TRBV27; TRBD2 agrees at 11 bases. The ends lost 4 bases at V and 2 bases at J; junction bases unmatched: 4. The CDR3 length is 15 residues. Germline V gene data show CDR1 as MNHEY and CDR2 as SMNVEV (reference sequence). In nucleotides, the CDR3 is TGTGCCAGCAGTTCCGTAGCGGGAGGGACCTACGAGCAGTACTTC. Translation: CASSSVAGGTYEQYF.

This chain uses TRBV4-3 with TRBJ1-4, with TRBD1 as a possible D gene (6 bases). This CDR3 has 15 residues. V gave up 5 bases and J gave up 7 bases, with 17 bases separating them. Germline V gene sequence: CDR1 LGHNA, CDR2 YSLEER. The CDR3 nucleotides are TGCGCCAGCAGCATCAAGGGGGTCGGAGTTGAAAAACTGTTTTTT. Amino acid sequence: CASSIKGVGVEKLFF.

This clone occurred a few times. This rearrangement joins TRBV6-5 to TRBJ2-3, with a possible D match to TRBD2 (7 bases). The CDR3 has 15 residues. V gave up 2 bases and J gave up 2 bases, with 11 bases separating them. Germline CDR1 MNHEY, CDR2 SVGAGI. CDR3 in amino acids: CASSYAGAVTDTQYF. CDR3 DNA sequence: TGTGCCAGCAGTTACGCGGGGGCCGTCACAGATACGCAGTATTTT.

As DNA, the CDR3 is TGTGCCAGCAGCTTGGCGGCAGGGAAACGTGGAAACACCATATATTTT. It yields the protein CASSLAAGKRGNTIYF. The V and J genes are TRBV5-8 and TRBJ1-3; TRBD1 might be the D (5 bases). This CDR3 has 16 amino acids. Trimming took off 0 bases at V and 3 bases at J, with 13 bases between the two ends. CDR1 SGHTS and CDR2 YDEGEE come from the germline V gene.

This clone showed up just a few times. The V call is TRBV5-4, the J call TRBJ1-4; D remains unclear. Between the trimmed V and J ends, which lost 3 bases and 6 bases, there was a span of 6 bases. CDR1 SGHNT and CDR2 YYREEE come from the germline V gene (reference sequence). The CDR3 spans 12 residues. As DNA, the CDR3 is TGTGCCAGCAGCTCTACAGATGAAAAACTGTTTTTT. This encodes CASSSTDEKLFF.

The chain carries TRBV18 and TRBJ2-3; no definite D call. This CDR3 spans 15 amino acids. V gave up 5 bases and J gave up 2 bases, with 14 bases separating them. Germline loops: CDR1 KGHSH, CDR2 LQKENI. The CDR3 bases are TGTGCCAGCTCAATCCTAGGCCTTATCACAGATACGCAGTATTTT. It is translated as CASSILGLITDTQYF.

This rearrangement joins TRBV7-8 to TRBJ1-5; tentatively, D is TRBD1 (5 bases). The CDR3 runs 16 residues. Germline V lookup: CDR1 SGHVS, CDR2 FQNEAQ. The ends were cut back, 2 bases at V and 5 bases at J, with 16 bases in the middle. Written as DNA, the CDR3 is TGTGCCAGCAGCTTACGGCAGGGCTCCTTGTATCAGCCCCAGCATTTT. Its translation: CASSLRQGSLYQPQHF.

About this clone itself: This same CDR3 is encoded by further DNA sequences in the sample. The chain's CDR3 is CAISGVSPPDTQYF. CDR3 coding DNA: TGTGCCATCAGTGGTGTCTCTCCCCCAGATACGCAGTATTTT. The chain links TRBV10-3 to TRBJ2-3; no firm D call. The CDR3 consists of 14 residues. V was trimmed by 4 bases and J by 4 bases, leaving 12 bases between them. Looked up from germline, CDR1 is ENHRY and CDR2 is SYGVKD.

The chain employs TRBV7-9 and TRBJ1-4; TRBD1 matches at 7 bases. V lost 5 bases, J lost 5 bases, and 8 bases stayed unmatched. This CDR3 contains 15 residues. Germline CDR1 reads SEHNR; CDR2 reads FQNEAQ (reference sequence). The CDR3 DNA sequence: TGTGCCAGCAGCCTCCAGACAGGGCTAAATGAAAAACTGTTTTTT. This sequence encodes CASSLQTGLNEKLFF.